These 10 T cell receptor beta chains share one sample of origin, sequenced in a study of shared clonotypes between healthy human individuals. Sequencing was performed with immunoSEQ multiplex PCR; in TCRdb, only in-frame clones are kept and a portion is missing. The profile shows 1,100,000 or so clones, more than 75% of them singletons. The material sequenced was memory CD4+ T cells from PBMCs. Subset: CD45RA-negative fraction. Receptors were obtained from a man in his late teens or twenties in good health. Some clones in this sample may be carry-over from other donors' samples.

The CDR3: CASVQHQYEQYF. In DNA, the CDR3 is TGTGCCAGTGTGCAACACCAATACGAGCAGTACTTC. This chain connects TRBV6-1 to TRBJ2-7; no clear D gene. Germline V gene lookup returns CDR1 MNHNS and CDR2 SASEGT. The CDR3 length is 12 residues. V was cut by 9 bases and J by 4 bases, with 13 bases left in between.

The chain employs TRBV6-1 and TRBJ1-6; 9 bases fit TRBD1. Germline V gene data show CDR1 as MNHNS and CDR2 as SASEGT. This CDR3 has 14 residues. V lost 6 bases, J lost 8 bases, and 5 bases stayed unmatched. Here the CDR3 reads CASRSGTGYSPLHF. The DNA for the CDR3 is TGTGCCAGCAGATCCGGGACAGGGTATTCACCCCTCCACTTT.

The V call is TRBV5-1, the J call TRBJ2-5; 8 positions match TRBD1. The CDR3 sequence is 15 residues long. The germline CDR1 and CDR2 sequences are SGHRS and YFSETQ. The ends lost 4 bases at V and 4 bases at J; junction bases unmatched: 9. CDR3: CASSLSPGQGETQYF. Written as DNA, the CDR3 is TGCGCCAGCAGCCTCTCACCTGGACAGGGAGAGACCCAGTACTTC.

The chain uses TRBV7-2 and TRBJ1-1; D is ambiguous. Germline assignment: CDR1 SGHTA and CDR2 FQGNSA. This CDR3 has 15 amino acids. V gave up 5 bases and J gave up 1 base, with 14 bases separating them. DNA of the CDR3: TGTGCCAGCAGCCCCCGATCTCCCTCGAACACTGAAGCTTTCTTT. Residues: CASSPRSPSNTEAFF.

The chain is built from TRBV20-1 and TRBJ2-7; D might be TRBD1 or TRBD2, each matching 5 bases. The CDR3 has 11 residues. Trimming left V 7 bases short and J 7 bases short, with 14 bases between. From germline, CDR1 is DFQATT and CDR2 SNEGSKA (reference sequence). CDR3 in amino acids: CSVGTPLEQYF. For the CDR3, the DNA is TGCAGTGTTGGGACCCCCCTAGAGCAGTACTTC.

In DNA form, the CDR3 reads TGTGCCAGCTCACCACGGAGCGGGAGGGACACCGGGGAGCTGTTTTTT. Translated: CASSPRSGRDTGELFF. The V call is TRBV18, the J call TRBJ2-2, with 10 bases lining up with TRBD2. CDR3 size: 16 residues. Germline CDR1 and CDR2: KGHSH and LQKENI. V was clipped by 1 base and J by 3 bases; unmatched bases: 2.

V is TRBV4-2 and J is TRBJ2-2, with 7 bases aligning to TRBD2. The trim removed 1 base at V and 7 bases at J, leaving 3 bases unmatched. Germline CDR1 reads LGHNA; CDR2 reads YNFKEQ. The CDR3 loop spans 14 amino acids. The CDR3, as DNA: TGTGCCAGCAGCCAAGGCGGGGGAGGCGGGGAGCTGTTTTTT. This codes for CASSQGGGGGELFF.

V and J are TRBV7-9 and TRBJ2-1, with TRBD2 matching over 10 bases. The junction had 6 bases not matched to a gene; V was cut back by 2 bases and J by 8 bases. This CDR3 contains 15 residues. Per the germline V gene, CDR1 is SEHNR and CDR2 is FQNEAQ (reference sequence). CDR3 protein: CASSLLASGRDEQFF. The CDR3 region has the DNA TGTGCCAGCAGCTTATTGGCTAGCGGGAGAGATGAGCAGTTCTTC.

The rearrangement links TRBV20-1 to TRBJ2-7; no clear D gene. CDR3 length equals 8 residues. From germline, CDR1 is DFQATT and CDR2 SNEGSKA (reference sequence). CDR3 residues: CGIYEQYF. The CDR3 DNA is TGCGGAATATACGAGCAGTACTTC.

The J gene is TRBJ2-3, the V gene TRBV7-2, with 9 nucleotides matching TRBD2. V shed 3 bases and J 6 bases; nucleotides not matched to a gene: 7. Germline V gene data show CDR1 as SGHTA and CDR2 as FQGNSA. CDR3 length: 15 residues. CDR3 protein: CASSLGSGRFDTQYF. As DNA, the CDR3 is TGTGCCAGCAGCTTGGGTAGCGGGAGATTTGATACGCAGTATTTT.